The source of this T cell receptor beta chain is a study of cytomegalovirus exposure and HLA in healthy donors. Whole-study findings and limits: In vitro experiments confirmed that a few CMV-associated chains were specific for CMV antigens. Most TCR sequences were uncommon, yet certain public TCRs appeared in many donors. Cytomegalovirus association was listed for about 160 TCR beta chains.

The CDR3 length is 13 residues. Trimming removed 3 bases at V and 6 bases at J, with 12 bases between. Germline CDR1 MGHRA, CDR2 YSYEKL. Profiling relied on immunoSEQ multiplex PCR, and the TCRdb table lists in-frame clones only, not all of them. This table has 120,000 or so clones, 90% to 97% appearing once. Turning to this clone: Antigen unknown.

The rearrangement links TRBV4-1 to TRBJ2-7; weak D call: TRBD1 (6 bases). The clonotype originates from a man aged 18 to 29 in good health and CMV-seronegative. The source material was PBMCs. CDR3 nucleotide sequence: TGCGCCAGCAGCCAGGGAACAGGGCCCGAGCAGTACTTC. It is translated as CASSQGTGPEQYF.